The present entry profiles one TCR beta chain with its context. Its antigen is as yet unknown. The junction departs from the called germline gene at one end, perhaps through a read error. This entry is derived from a study of CD8 T cells in Susac syndrome. Study conclusions and caveats: By the study's own acknowledgment, its TCR sequencing and HLA analysis included relatively few individuals.

Peripheral blood CD8+ and CD4+ T cells were profiled by TCR beta sequencing. The RNA input was about 0.5 to 1 ug, and it was reverse transcribed with random hexamers. An immunoSEQ multiplex PCR generated amplified TCR beta CDR3 products spanning 54 Vbeta and 13 Jbeta. Using its own MiXCR run on the immunoSEQ multiplex PCR reads, TCRdb lists one record per CDR3 protein. The sample yields about 280,000 distinct CDR3 sequences, around 84% seen once. The receptor's source is a human donor with multiple sclerosis. Input material: CD8+ T cells from PBMCs.

The CDR3 DNA sequence: TGTGCCAGCAGCTTAGGGACGGACGAATGCTTC. Translating it yields CASSLGTDECF. The rearrangement joins TRBV5-6 to TRBJ2-7, with D perhaps given as TRBD1 or TRBD2 (5 bases each). This CDR3 contains 11 residues. Germline loops: CDR1 SGHDT, CDR2 YYEEEE. The variable domain in full, with the rest retrieved from reference TRBV5-6 and TRBJ2-7, is DAGVTQSPTHLIKTRGQQVTLRCSPKSGHDTVSWYQQALGQGPQFIFQYYEEEERQRGNFPDRFSGHQFPNYSSELNVNALLLGDSALYLCASSLGTDECFGPGTRLTVT.